Given below is one T cell receptor (beta chain) in context. Data came from immunoSEQ multiplex PCR; TCRdb stores just in-frame clones and leaves some out. The sample includes about 47,000 clones, 80% seen only once; the top ten take 10%. The data are from a study of control samples from healthy donors and cancer patients. The trim removed 0 bases at V and 7 bases at J, leaving 8 bases unmatched. This CDR3 is built from 16 residues. Germline values: CDR1 MNHEY, CDR2 SMNVEV (reference sequence). This rearrangement joins TRBV27 to TRBJ1-4, with 7 bases aligning to TRBD1. Input material: blood. This sequence originates from a man aged 70-80 years in good health. The CDR3 loop reads CASSLSWDRDFEKLFF. The CDR3 region has the DNA TGTGCCAGCAGTTTATCGTGGGACAGAGACTTTGAAAAACTGTTTTTT.